The present T cell receptor beta chain was sequenced within a study of blood T cell repertoires in COVID-19. Study details: Acute and convalescent COVID-19 specimens originated in the United States, Italy and Spain. T cells, B-cell-depleted T cells, or PBMCs supplied cDNA or gDNA.

From germline, CDR1 is MNHEY and CDR2 SVGAGI. J was trimmed by 8 bases and V by 7 bases; bases with no gene match: 12. The CDR3 has 14 amino acids. As handled by the study authors: Reference gene primers were amplified, and this amplification served to estimate nucleated cell counts. This table comes from immunoSEQ multiplex PCR, and its TCRdb copy is limited to in-frame clones, with some not included. That table is the source of V, J and clone size, and D and trimming were worked out from the DNA. The data contain 150,000 or so clones, around nine tenths of them singletons. Sequenced material: peripheral blood. This sequence was found in a human donor in a cohort sampled during active COVID-19. The chain has TRBV6-5 and TRBJ1-2; 8 bases line up with TRBD1. The CDR3 region is CASTRTGSTQGYTF. Written as DNA, the CDR3 is TGTGCCAGCACCAGGACAGGGTCAACGCAAGGCTACACCTTC.